This TCR beta chain is from a study of cytomegalovirus exposure and HLA in healthy donors. Study-wide context: Genotyping of roughly 400 donors showed that 80% to 85% belonged to the Caucasian-associated ancestry cluster. Study conclusions and caveats: A later analysis revealed that TCR association rates differed between HLA loci, peaking at DRB1 and bottoming out at HLA-C.

The CDR3 runs to 15 residues. Germline V lookup: CDR1 SGHNT, CDR2 YYREEE (reference sequence). V shed 3 bases and J 3 bases; nucleotides not matched to a gene: 4. Regarding this clone: Its specificity is not known.

The PCR was carried out with 60 Vbeta primers and 13 Jbeta primers. In the original analysis: In a later analysis, the count reached about 82 million unique TCR beta chains, with 10 million to 14 million shared. Sequenced by immunoSEQ multiplex PCR; TCRdb stores in-frame clones only, minus some. That table gives V, J and clone size, and the DNA gave D and trimming. The sample lists some 150,000 clones, roughly 79% seen once, with roughly 0.69% in the top ten. The V gene is TRBV5-4, the J gene TRBJ2-7, with TRBD1 matching over 12 bases. The receptor was isolated from a male donor in good health and CMV-seronegative. Sequences were obtained from PBMCs. The CDR3 spells CASSYGTGGVYEQYF. The CDR3 coding sequence is TGTGCCAGCAGCTACGGGACAGGGGGCGTCTACGAGCAGTACTTC.